The rows below give T cell receptor beta chains drawn from one sample of a study of CXCR3-negative and CXCR3-positive naive CD8 T cells. TCRdb re-called the 5' RACE reads and gives one entry per CDR3 protein, without DNA. The sample totals tens of thousands of distinct CDR3 sequences. Sequencing was performed on naive CXCR3- CD8+ T cells from blood. The receptor set was obtained from a human donor in good health. Some clones in this sample may be carry-over from other donors' samples. Both conserved end residues are part of each CDR3. Each record gives: J gene, CDR3 length, clone size, V gene, CDR3 protein. Where a row states a size, it is once, few, many or the class of an expanded clone; other rows omit it.

J: TRBJ1-2; length: 14; size: NA; V: TRBV9; CDR3: CASSPRGVDYGYTF
J: TRBJ2-5; length: 12; size: NA; V: TRBV12-3/TRBV12-4; CDR3: CASSLGAETQYF
J: TRBJ2-7; length: 15; size: NA; V: TRBV7-2; CDR3: CASSTSGLPTYEQYF
J: TRBJ2-1; length: 14; size: NA; V: TRBV20-1; CDR3: CSAVSSFLAAEQFF
J: TRBJ2-2; length: 18; size: NA; V: TRBV6-5; CDR3: CASSYSPLAGVNTGELFF
J: TRBJ2-5; length: 15; size: NA; V: TRBV7-2; CDR3: CASSPRWQIQETQYF
J: TRBJ2-7; length: 14; size: NA; V: TRBV20-1; CDR3: CSALQGDTPYEQYF
J: TRBJ2-2; length: 17; size: NA; V: TRBV7-2; CDR3: CASRSPEGQSNTGELFF
J: TRBJ1-2; length: 11; size: NA; V: TRBV29-1; CDR3: CSVPDNYGYTF
J: TRBJ1-1; length: 17; size: NA; V: TRBV14; CDR3: CASSQDAREFMNTEAFF
J: TRBJ1-6; length: 15; size: NA; V: TRBV9; CDR3: CASSVSGSYNSPLHF
J: TRBJ1-5; length: 16; size: NA; V: TRBV12-3/TRBV12-4; CDR3: CASSFYLDRGPGPQHF
J: TRBJ2-5; length: 15; size: NA; V: TRBV5-1; CDR3: CASSLYTGPGETQYF
J: TRBJ2-1; length: 16; size: NA; V: TRBV11-2; CDR3: CASSSQGGGSYNEQFF
J: TRBJ1-1; length: 15; size: NA; V: TRBV7-9; CDR3: CASSYRQAYGTEAFF
J: TRBJ1-2; length: 11; size: NA; V: TRBV28; CDR3: CASSLTTGYTF
J: TRBJ1-1; length: 14; size: NA; V: TRBV28; CDR3: CASSLTPGNTEAFF
J: TRBJ2-3; length: 18; size: NA; V: TRBV4-1; CDR3: CASSHPSGLAGSTDTQYF
J: TRBJ2-7; length: 12; size: NA; V: TRBV29-1; CDR3: CSVRDSSYEQYF
J: TRBJ2-5; length: 14; size: NA; V: TRBV6-2/TRBV6-3; CDR3: CASRRRDWGETQYF
J: TRBJ2-2; length: 14; size: NA; V: TRBV4-2; CDR3: CASSQSEEVGELFF
J: TRBJ2-1; length: 18; size: NA; V: TRBV5-1; CDR3: CASSFRITTGGVRNEQFF
J: TRBJ2-1; length: 16; size: NA; V: TRBV20-1; CDR3: CSARDVSPRLAGLQFF
J: TRBJ2-2; length: 15; size: NA; V: TRBV29-1; CDR3: CSVGGQGENTGELFF
J: TRBJ2-1; length: 14; size: NA; V: TRBV28; CDR3: CASRAGGSGDEQFF
J: TRBJ2-7; length: 15; size: NA; V: TRBV5-1; CDR3: CASSLVPSLAYEQYF
J: TRBJ2-5; length: 14; size: NA; V: TRBV6-5; CDR3: CASSYGAGLETQYF
J: TRBJ1-5; length: 14; size: NA; V: TRBV6-2/TRBV6-3; CDR3: CASSPAVNRQPQHF
J: TRBJ1-2; length: 13; size: NA; V: TRBV28; CDR3: CASSFGTAYGYTF
J: TRBJ2-3; length: 17; size: medium-sized; V: TRBV4-1; CDR3: CASRGLAGGLATDTQYF
J: TRBJ2-7; length: 13; size: NA; V: TRBV20-1; CDR3: CSARPPVGYEQYF
J: TRBJ2-7; length: 13; size: NA; V: TRBV20-1; CDR3: CTARGGGPYEQYF
J: TRBJ2-7; length: 15; size: NA; V: TRBV12-3/TRBV12-4; CDR3: CASSLDGKEAYEQYF
J: TRBJ2-7; length: 14; size: NA; V: TRBV12-3/TRBV12-4; CDR3: CASSFGLDSYEQYF
J: TRBJ1-2; length: 14; size: NA; V: TRBV12-3/TRBV12-4; CDR3: CASTSSGTDYGYTF
J: TRBJ2-2; length: 14; size: NA; V: TRBV20-1; CDR3: CSAVDGYNTGELFF
J: TRBJ2-5; length: 14; size: NA; V: TRBV20-1; CDR3: CSARGSSGKETQYF
J: TRBJ2-1; length: 13; size: NA; V: TRBV6-5; CDR3: CASSYSILGEQFF
J: TRBJ2-3; length: 15; size: NA; V: TRBV29-1; CDR3: CSVPGVGLDTDTQYF
J: TRBJ1-5; length: 13; size: NA; V: TRBV9; CDR3: CASSVAFNQPQHF
J: TRBJ1-4; length: 14; size: NA; V: TRBV15; CDR3: CATSAGATNEKLFF
J: TRBJ1-1; length: 14; size: NA; V: TRBV20-1; CDR3: CGANRRTGSTEAFF
J: TRBJ1-2; length: 13; size: NA; V: TRBV12-3/TRBV12-4; CDR3: CASSSPTVPAFTF
J: TRBJ2-7; length: 16; size: NA; V: TRBV5-8; CDR3: CASSLGVDAIAYEQYF
J: TRBJ2-1; length: 15; size: NA; V: TRBV6-4; CDR3: CASSGTSGGANEQFF
J: TRBJ1-1; length: 14; size: NA; V: TRBV12-3/TRBV12-4; CDR3: CASSSTTANTEAFF
J: TRBJ2-7; length: 18; size: NA; V: TRBV29-1; CDR3: CSVEDQDRGAESSYEQYF
J: TRBJ1-2; length: 14; size: NA; V: TRBV5-4; CDR3: CASSLSGGSGGYTF
J: TRBJ1-1; length: 14; size: NA; V: TRBV9; CDR3: CASSDGDRNTEAFF
J: TRBJ1-1; length: 13; size: NA; V: TRBV9; CDR3: CASSAPGQYEAFF
J: TRBJ2-7; length: 16; size: NA; V: TRBV29-1; CDR3: CSVNGFTPSLAETQYF
J: TRBJ1-2; length: 14; size: NA; V: TRBV29-1; CDR3: CSVEVLGADYGYTF
J: TRBJ2-7; length: 20; size: NA; V: TRBV28; CDR3: CASSGIWDRALAGEAYEQYF
J: TRBJ1-2; length: 14; size: NA; V: TRBV6-5; CDR3: CASVPSVGSGGYTF
J: TRBJ2-3; length: 20; size: NA; V: TRBV30; CDR3: CAWSAQIAGKWEARTDTQYF